This TCR beta chain was retrieved from a study of blood T cell repertoires in COVID-19. For the study at large: Researchers got acute and convalescent COVID-19 samples from the United States, Italy and Spain.

Authors' analysis steps: Amplification of reference gene primers provided the estimated nucleated cell counts. Sequencing was performed with immunoSEQ multiplex PCR; in TCRdb, only in-frame clones are kept and a portion is missing. That table furnishes V, J and clone size, whereas the DNA furnished D and trimming. This sample yields around 400,000 clones, of which about 89% are seen a single time; 8.5% to 12% belongs to the top ten. Followed over time, Seattle patients had been enrolled while infection was active. The junction had 9 bases not matched to a gene; V was cut back by 0 bases and J by 7 bases. This CDR3 region has 15 residues. Germline V gene lookup returns CDR1 MDHEN and CDR2 SYDVKM.

This sequence originates from a woman aged 30 to 39 with COVID-19, enrolled during active disease. The sequenced sample consisted of peripheral blood. The rearrangement uses TRBV28 and TRBJ2-7; 7 nucleotides agree with TRBD1. The CDR3 region has the DNA TGTGCCAGCAGTTTATGGGGGGACAGTATGAAGGAGCAGTACTTC. Residues: CASSLWGDSMKEQYF.